This passage covers 2 T cell receptor beta chains from one sample sequenced in a study of beta chain features in type 1 diabetes. Study-wide results and limits: When Type 1 diabetes patients were examined, their TCRB CDR3s proved moderately but significantly shorter in all four CD4+ subsets.

Reverse transcribing all isolated RNA meant expressed TCRB transcripts were sequenced. Here immunoSEQ multiplex PCR was the method, and the copy in TCRdb shows in-frame clones only, minus some. The sample has hundreds of thousands of clones; roughly 13% are singletons. No cognate antigen is known for these TCRs. The source material was naive CD4+ T cells from blood. Receptors were obtained from a man between 18 and 29 years old with type 1 diabetes.

The table lists this clone with a few counts. The chain uses TRBV5-6 and TRBJ2-7, with unresolved D. V was shortened by 4 bases and J by 7 bases, with 9 bases between the two germline ends. The germline V gene has CDR1 SGHDT and CDR2 YYEEEE. CDR3 length: 11 amino acids. CDR3 protein: CASSLNLEQYF. CDR3 nucleotide sequence: TGTGCCAGCAGCCTCAATCTTGAGCAGTACTTC. The whole variable domain, remainder taken from reference TRBV5-6 and TRBJ2-7, is DAGVTQSPTHLIKTRGQQVTLRCSPKSGHDTVSWYQQALGQGPQFIFQYYEEEERQRGNFPDRFSGHQFPNYSSELNVNALLLGDSALYLCASSLNLEQYFGPGTRLTVT.

This clone has at least ten counts. The genes are TRBV10-3 and TRBJ2-5; maybe TRBD2 (6 bases). With 5 bases removed from V and 7 bases from J, the gap between germline ends came to 11 bases. The germline CDR1 and CDR2 sequences are ENHRY and SYGVKD. The CDR3 length is 12 residues. CDR3 loop: CAISHTEGTQYF. In DNA, the CDR3 is TGTGCCATCAGTCACACGGAGGGGACCCAGTACTTC.